This TCR beta chain is drawn from a study of CD8 T cells in Susac syndrome. V gave up 3 bases and J gave up 8 bases; unmatched junction bases: 6. The CDR3 runs 14 residues. Per germline, CDR1 LNHNV and CDR2 YYDKDF (reference sequence). Reverse transcription of roughly 0.5 to 1 ug RNA was performed with random hexamers. A multiplex approach, immunoSEQ multiplex PCR, amplified TCR beta CDR3 across 54 Vbeta and 13 Jbeta. TCRdb reprocessed the immunoSEQ multiplex PCR reads via MiXCR and lists one record per CDR3 protein. This table has a few hundred thousand distinct CDR3 sequences, about 95% appearing once.

The sequenced material came from CD4+ T cells from PBMCs. The V gene is TRBV15, the J gene TRBJ2-1; 8 positions agree with TRBD2. The receptor comes from a human donor with multiple sclerosis. CDR3 DNA: TGTGCCACCAGCAGCGGGACTAGGGCGGATGAGCAGTTCTTC. Translated, it gives CATSSGTRADEQFF.